This T cell receptor (beta chain) derives from a study of blood T cell repertoires in COVID-19. Study in general: COVID-19 samples from acute and convalescent phases originated in the United States, Italy and Spain. PBMCs, B-cell-depleted T cells, or T cells provided the cDNA or gDNA that made up the material.

Per the original data handling: Reference gene primer amplification gave estimated nucleated cell counts. Libraries were prepared by immunoSEQ multiplex PCR; TCRdb keeps only in-frame clonotypes and omits some of them. Clone size and V and J calls were adopted from that table, with D and trimming inferred from the DNA. Of 270,000 or so clones listed, about nine tenths are singletons. CDR3 length: 19 amino acids. The germline V gene has CDR1 SGHVS and CDR2 FNYEAQ. The V segment lost 5 bases and the J segment 0 bases; nucleotides outside the gene matches: 13. Sample: peripheral blood. The TCR was taken from a woman aged 25 to 39 with COVID-19, enrolled during active disease. The rearrangement uses TRBV7-6 and TRBJ1-3; 10 bases are shared with TRBD1. CDR3 bases: TGTGCCAGCAGCCCGAGGGACAGGGGATATAGGAGCTCTGGAAACACCATATATTTT. As protein: CASSPRDRGYRSSGNTIYF. The whole variable domain, filled in from reference TRBV7-6 and TRBJ1-3, reads GAGVSQSPRYKVTKRGQDVALRCDPISGHVSLYWYRQALGQGPEFLTYFNYEAQQDKSGLPNDRFSAERPEGSISTLTIQRTEQRDSAMYRCASSPRDRGYRSSGNTIYFGEGSWLTVV.